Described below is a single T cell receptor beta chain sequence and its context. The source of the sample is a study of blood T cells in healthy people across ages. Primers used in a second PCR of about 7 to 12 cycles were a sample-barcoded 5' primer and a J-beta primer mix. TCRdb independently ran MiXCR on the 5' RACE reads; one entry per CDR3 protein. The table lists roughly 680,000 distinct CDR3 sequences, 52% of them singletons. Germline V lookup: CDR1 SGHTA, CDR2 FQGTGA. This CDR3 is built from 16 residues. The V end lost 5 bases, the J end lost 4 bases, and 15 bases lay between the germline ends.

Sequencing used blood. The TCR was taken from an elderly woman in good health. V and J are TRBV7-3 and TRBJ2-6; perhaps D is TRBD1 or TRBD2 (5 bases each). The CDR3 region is CASSNPYGAGANVLTF. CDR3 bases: TGTGCCAGCAGCAACCCTTACGGGGCCGGGGCCAACGTCCTGACTTTC. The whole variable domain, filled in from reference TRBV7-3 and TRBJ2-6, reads GAGVSQTPSNKVTEKGKYVELRCDPISGHTALYWYRQSLGQGPEFLIYFQGTGAADDSGLPNDRFFAVRPEGSVSTLKIQRTERGDSAVYLCASSNPYGAGANVLTFGAGSRLTVL.